This T cell receptor beta chain was documented in a study of blood T cell repertoires in COVID-19. The overall study: Italy, Spain and the United States were the sources of the convalescent and acute COVID-19 samples. PBMCs, B-cell-depleted T cells, or T cells were the source of the cDNA or gDNA that made up the material.

As handled by the study authors: From reference gene primer amplification, estimates of nucleated cell counts were derived. Sequenced by immunoSEQ multiplex PCR; TCRdb stores in-frame clones only, minus some. For V, J and clone size, that table is used; D and trimming come from the DNA. The sample carries some 25,000 clones, 94% recorded once. CDR3 length equals 13 residues. Trimming stripped 0 bases from V and 10 bases from J, with 10 bases between. CDR1 is MNHEY and CDR2 is SVGAGI in the germline V gene. This sequence originates from a woman between 50 and 59 years old with active COVID-19. The chain joins TRBV6-5 to TRBJ2-1, with D possibly matching TRBD2 (5 bases). Sequenced input: peripheral blood. The CDR3 DNA reads as TGTGCCAGCAGTTACTCGAACACGGGGGAGCAGTTCTTC. Encoded protein: CASSYSNTGEQFF.